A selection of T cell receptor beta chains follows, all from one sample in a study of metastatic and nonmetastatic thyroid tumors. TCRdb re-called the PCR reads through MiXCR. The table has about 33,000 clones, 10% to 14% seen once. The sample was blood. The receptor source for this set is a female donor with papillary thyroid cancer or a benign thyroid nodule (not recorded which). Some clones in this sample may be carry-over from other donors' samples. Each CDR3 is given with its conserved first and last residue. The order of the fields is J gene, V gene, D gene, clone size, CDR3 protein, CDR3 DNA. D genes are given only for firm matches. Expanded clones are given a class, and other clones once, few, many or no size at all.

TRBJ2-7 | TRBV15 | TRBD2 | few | CATGRLAGRHEQYF | TGTGCCACCGGGCGACTAGCGGGGAGGCACGAGCAGTACTTC
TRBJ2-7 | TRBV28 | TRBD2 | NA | CASSLTGGKYEQYF | TGTGCCAGCAGTTTAACCGGGGGGAAATACGAGCAGTACTTC
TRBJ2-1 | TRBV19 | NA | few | CASSIGLPFDEQFF | TGTGCCAGTAGTATAGGACTACCGTTCGATGAGCAGTTCTTC
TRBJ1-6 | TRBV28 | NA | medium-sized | CASTNGIAAYNSPLHF | TGTGCCAGCACCAACGGCATCGCGGCTTATAATTCACCCCTCCACTTT
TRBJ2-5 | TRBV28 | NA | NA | CASGPGSRETQYF | TGTGCCAGCGGCCCGGGGTCTCGAGAGACCCAGTACTTC
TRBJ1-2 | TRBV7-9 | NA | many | CASSYPYQSNYGYTF | TGTGCCAGCAGCTATCCCTACCAGAGTAACTATGGCTACACCTTC
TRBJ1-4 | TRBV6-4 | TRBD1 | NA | CASSEAFWTGEEKLFF | TGTGCCAGCAGTGAAGCGTTTTGGACAGGGGAGGAAAAACTGTTTTTT
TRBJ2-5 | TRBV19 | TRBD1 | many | CASRTGTGSQETQYF | TGTGCCAGTAGAACCGGGACAGGGTCCCAAGAGACCCAGTACTTC
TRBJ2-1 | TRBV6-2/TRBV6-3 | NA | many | CASISKDTVDNEQFF | TGTGCCAGCATCTCTAAAGACACAGTAGACAATGAGCAGTTCTTC
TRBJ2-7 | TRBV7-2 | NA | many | CASSLEGVQQYF | TGTGCCAGCAGCTTAGAGGGGGTGCAGCAGTACTTC
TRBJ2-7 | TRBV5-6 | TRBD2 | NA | CASSLRSRAGGRYEQYF | TGTGCCAGCAGCTTGAGGTCCCGAGCGGGGGGGCGATACGAGCAGTACTTC
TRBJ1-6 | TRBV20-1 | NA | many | CSARQGNSPLHF | TGCAGTGCTAGACAGGGAAATTCACCCCTCCACTTT
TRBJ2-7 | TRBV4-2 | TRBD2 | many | CASSPGSGENYEQYF | TGTGCCAGCAGCCCAGGGAGCGGGGAAAACTACGAGCAGTACTTC
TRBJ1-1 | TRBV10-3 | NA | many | CAIRDRENTEAFF | TGTGCCATCAGGGACAGAGAGAACACTGAAGCTTTCTTT
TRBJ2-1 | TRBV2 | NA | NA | CASRQTGYNEQFF | TGTGCCAGCAGACAGACAGGCTACAATGAGCAGTTCTTC
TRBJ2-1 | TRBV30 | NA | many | CAWNSVNEQFF | TGTGCCTGGAACTCGGTTAATGAGCAGTTCTTC
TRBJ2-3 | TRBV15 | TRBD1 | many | CATSRTGEEDTQYF | TGTGCCACCAGCAGGACAGGGGAGGAGGATACGCAGTATTTT
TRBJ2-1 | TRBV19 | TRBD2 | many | CASSMTSGVSNEQFF | TGTGCCAGTAGTATGACTAGCGGGGTAAGCAATGAGCAGTTCTTC
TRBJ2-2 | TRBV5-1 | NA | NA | CASRGLQADTGELFF | TGCGCCAGCAGGGGTCTACAAGCGGACACCGGGGAGCTGTTTTTT
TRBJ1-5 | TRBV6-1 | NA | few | CASSPTGGNQPQHF | TGTGCCAGCAGTCCTACGGGGGGCAATCAGCCCCAGCATTTT
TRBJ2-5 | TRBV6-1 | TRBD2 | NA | CASSPAVAGGRGVETQYF | TGTGCCAGCAGTCCCGCAGTGGCGGGGGGCCGCGGCGTAGAGACCCAGTACTTC
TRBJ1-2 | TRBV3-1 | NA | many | CASSLFSSRSAGTAGYGYTF | TGTGCCAGCAGCCTCTTTTCCTCACGTTCTGCCGGGACGGCGGGCTATGGCTACACCTTC
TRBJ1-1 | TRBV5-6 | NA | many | CASSYPGQPPGAEAFF | TGTGCCAGCAGCTACCCGGGACAACCCCCGGGTGCTGAAGCTTTCTTT
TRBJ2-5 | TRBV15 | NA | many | CATSRDSGHVETQYF | TGTGCCACCAGCAGAGATAGTGGACATGTAGAGACCCAGTACTTC
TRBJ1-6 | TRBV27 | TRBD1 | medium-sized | CASNQQGASTPLHF | TGTGCCAGCAACCAACAGGGGGCTAGTACACCCCTCCACTTT
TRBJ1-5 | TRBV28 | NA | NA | CASTHRGVSNQPQHF | TGTGCCAGCACTCATCGAGGAGTTAGCAATCAGCCCCAGCATTTT
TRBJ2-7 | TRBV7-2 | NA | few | CASSSNPGNHEQYF | TGTGCCAGCAGTTCCAACCCAGGGAACCACGAGCAGTACTTC
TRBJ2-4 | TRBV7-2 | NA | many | CASSGGSKNIQYF | TGTGCCAGCAGCGGAGGAAGCAAAAACATTCAGTACTTC
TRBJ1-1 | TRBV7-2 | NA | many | CASSLGIVNTEAFF | TGTGCCAGCAGCTTAGGGATCGTGAACACTGAAGCTTTCTTT
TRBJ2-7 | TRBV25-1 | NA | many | CASKGGDLSYEQYF | TGTGCCAGCAAAGGCGGCGACCTCTCCTACGAGCAGTACTTC
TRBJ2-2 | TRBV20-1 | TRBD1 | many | CSARNTDRGDTGELFF | TGCAGTGCTAGAAATACCGACAGGGGCGACACCGGGGAGCTGTTTTTT
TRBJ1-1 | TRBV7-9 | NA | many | CASSLDQSNTEAFF | TGTGCCAGCAGCTTAGACCAGTCGAACACTGAAGCTTTCTTT
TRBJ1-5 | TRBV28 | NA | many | CATHVGDGPHQPQHF | TGTGCCACCCACGTCGGGGACGGACCCCATCAGCCCCAGCATTTT
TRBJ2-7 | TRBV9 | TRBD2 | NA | CASSATKEGRDYEQYF | TGTGCCAGCAGCGCAACGAAGGAAGGGAGGGACTACGAGCAGTACTTC
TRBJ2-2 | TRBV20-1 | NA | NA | CSASGQNTRELFF | TGCAGTGCTAGCGGACAGAACACCCGGGAGCTGTTTTTT
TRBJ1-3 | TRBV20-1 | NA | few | CSAPADPAGNTIYF | TGCAGTGCCCCTGCGGACCCTGCTGGAAACACCATATATTTT
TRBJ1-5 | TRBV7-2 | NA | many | CASSFGVGGQPQHF | TGTGCCAGCAGCTTTGGGGTTGGTGGGCAGCCCCAGCATTTT
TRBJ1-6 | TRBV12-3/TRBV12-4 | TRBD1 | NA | CASSHRTGGSTSPLHF | TGTGCCAGCAGCCATCGGACAGGGGGAAGTACTTCACCCCTCCACTTT
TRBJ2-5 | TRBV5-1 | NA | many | CASSPTGQETQYF | TGCGCCAGCAGCCCAACAGGGCAAGAGACCCAGTACTTC
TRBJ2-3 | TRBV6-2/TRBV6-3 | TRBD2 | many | CASSYRRLAGGPRQTDTQYF | TGTGCCAGCAGTTACAGAAGACTAGCGGGAGGGCCACGGCAGACAGATACGCAGTATTTT
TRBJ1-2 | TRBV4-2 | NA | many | CASSQRQYGYTF | TGTGCCAGCAGCCAGAGACAGTATGGCTACACCTTC
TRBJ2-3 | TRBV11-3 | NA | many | CASSLSGPTTDTQYF | TGTGCCAGCAGCCTTAGCGGACCTACCACAGATACGCAGTATTTT
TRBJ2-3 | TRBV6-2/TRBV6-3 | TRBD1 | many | CASSSFLIQGRTDTQYF | TGTGCCAGCAGTTCGTTTCTCATACAGGGGCGCACAGATACGCAGTATTTT
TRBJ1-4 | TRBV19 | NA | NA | CASSTGGNEKLFF | TGTGCCAGTAGTACAGGTGGGAACGAAAAACTGTTTTTT
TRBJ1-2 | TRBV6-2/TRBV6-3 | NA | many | CASSWHYGHTF | TGTGCCAGCAGTTGGCACTATGGCCACACCTTC
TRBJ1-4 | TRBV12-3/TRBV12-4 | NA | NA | CASSLSGYHEKLFF | TGTGCCAGCAGTTTGTCCGGGTATCACGAAAAACTGTTTTTT
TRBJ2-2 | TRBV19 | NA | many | CASMGQNTGELFF | TGTGCCAGTATGGGACAGAACACCGGGGAGCTGTTTTTT